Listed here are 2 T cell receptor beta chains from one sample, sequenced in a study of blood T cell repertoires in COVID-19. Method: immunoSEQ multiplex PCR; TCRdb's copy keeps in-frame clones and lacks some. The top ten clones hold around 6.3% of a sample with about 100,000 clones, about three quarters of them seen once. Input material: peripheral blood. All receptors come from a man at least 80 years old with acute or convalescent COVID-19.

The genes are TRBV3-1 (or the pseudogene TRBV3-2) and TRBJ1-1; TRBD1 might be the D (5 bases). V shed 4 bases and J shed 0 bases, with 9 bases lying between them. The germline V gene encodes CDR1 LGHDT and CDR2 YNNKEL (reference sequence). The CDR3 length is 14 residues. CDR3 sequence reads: CASSRGLLNTEAFF. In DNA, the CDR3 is TGTGCCAGCAGCCGGGGCCTACTGAACACTGAAGCTTTCTTT.

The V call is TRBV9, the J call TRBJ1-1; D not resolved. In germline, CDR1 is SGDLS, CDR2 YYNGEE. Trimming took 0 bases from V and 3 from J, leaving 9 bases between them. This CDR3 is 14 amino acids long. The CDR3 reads CASSVDLDYTEAFF. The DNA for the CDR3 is TGTGCCAGCAGCGTAGATCTAGACTACACTGAAGCTTTCTTT. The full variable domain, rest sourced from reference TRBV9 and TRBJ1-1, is DSGVTQTPKHLITATGQRVTLRCSPRSGDLSVYWYQQSLDQGLQFLIQYYNGEERAKGNILERFSAQQFPDLHSELNLSSLELGDSALYFCASSVDLDYTEAFFGQGTRLTVV.